These 25 T cell receptor beta chains share one sample of origin, sequenced in a study of human T cells and chemical hapten exposure. TCRdb independently ran MiXCR on the RACE reads; one entry per CDR3 protein. This table holds around 150,000 distinct CDR3 sequences, 25% to 35% found once. Time point described: patch test 3, about 24 weeks after DPC sensitization. Treatment: therapeutic diphenylcyclopropenone sensitization with weekly scalp DPC. This specimen consisted of whole blood, obtained in connection with sensitization to the hapten diphenylcyclopropenone (DPC). The receptors come from a woman between 18 and 29 years old with alopecia areata. Some clones in this sample may be carry-over from other donors' samples.

This chain joins TRBV6-4 and TRBJ1-1, with no clear D. Looked up from germline, CDR1 is MRHNA and CDR2 is SNTAGT. V dropped 5 bases and J dropped 1 base, with 8 bases sitting between them. The CDR3 length is 13 residues. CDR3 region: CASSWQENTEAFF. CDR3 in DNA: TGTGCCAGCAGTTGGCAGGAGAACACTGAAGCTTTCTTT.

This clonotype was detected only a few times. The V and J genes are TRBV29-1 and TRBJ1-2, with a tentative D call TRBD1 (5 bases). Per the germline V gene, CDR1 is SQVTM and CDR2 is ANQGSEA. This CDR3 spans 15 amino acids. Trimming shortened V by 6 bases and J by 6 bases, and 23 bases separated the two germline ends. The CDR3 loop reads CSVRDFAEAEDGYTF. The CDR3 bases are TGCAGCGTAAGGGACTTTGCGGAGGCAGAAGATGGCTACACCTTC. The whole variable domain, filled in from reference TRBV29-1 and TRBJ1-2, reads SAVISQKPSRDICQRGTSLTIQCQVDSQVTMMFWYRQQPGQSLTLIATANQGSEATYESGFVIDKFPISRPNLTFSTLTVSNMSPEDSSIYLCSVRDFAEAEDGYTFGSGTRLTVV.

The chain employs TRBV7-8 and TRBJ2-3; D might be TRBD2 (5 bases). Germline CDR1 is SGHVS and CDR2 is FQNEAQ. V was shortened by 3 bases and J by 3 bases, with 13 bases between the two germline ends. The length of the CDR3 is 15 residues. The CDR3 DNA reads as TGTGCCAGCAGCTTCCGATCTCCGGGGACAGATACGCAGTATTTT. Its translation is CASSFRSPGTDTQYF.

The V call is TRBV20-1, the J call TRBJ2-5, with a weak D call TRBD1 (6 bases). Germline V gene data show CDR1 as DFQATT and CDR2 as SNEGSKA (reference sequence). The V end lost 0 bases, the J end lost 7 bases, and 24 bases lay between the germline ends. The CDR3 has 17 amino acids. This CDR3 reads CSARDRGTRPFGGTQYF. The CDR3 DNA reads TGCAGTGCTAGAGATCGAGGGACAAGGCCCTTCGGTGGGACCCAGTACTTC.

A word on this clonotype: At one end, the junction sequence differs from germline, possibly due to a read error. The CDR3 sequence is CASSLGRVRIHF. In nucleotides, the CDR3 is TGTGCCAGCAGCTTAGGCAGGGTCCGTATTCACTTT. J is TRBJ1-1 and V is TRBV7-2; possible D gene TRBD1, 5 bases. CDR1 is SGHTA, CDR2 FQGNSA, per germline. This CDR3 comprises 12 residues. The full variable domain, rest sourced from reference TRBV7-2 and TRBJ1-1, is GAGVSQSPSNKVTEKGKDVELRCDPISGHTALYWYRQSLGQGLEFLIYFQGNSAPDKSGLPSDRFSAERTGGSVSTLTIQRTQQEDSAVYLCASSLGRVRIHFGQGTRLTVV.

This chain joins TRBV7-9 and TRBJ1-1, with 9 bases that match TRBD1. Germline CDR1 SEHNR, CDR2 FQNEAQ (reference sequence). V was pared by 6 bases and J by 10 bases, with 3 bases of the junction left unmatched. CDR3 length: 11 amino acids. CDR3 protein: CASSGTGRAFF. The CDR3 DNA is TGTGCCAGCAGTGGGACAGGGAGAGCTTTCTTT.

This clonotype came up a few times. The rearrangement joins TRBV4-3 to TRBJ1-2; unclear D gene. The ends were cut back, 3 bases at V and 7 bases at J, with 12 bases in the middle. This CDR3 has 13 amino acids. The V gene's germline CDR1 is LGHNA and CDR2 YSLEER. As DNA, the CDR3 is TGCGCCAGCAGCCAGAGCTATTCAGGTGGCTACACCTTC. Translated: CASSQSYSGGYTF.

This clonotype was counted many times. The genes are TRBV29-1 and TRBJ1-2; 9 nucleotides match TRBD1. V dropped 6 bases and J dropped 8; count of bases not matched to a gene: 4. The CDR3 consists of 11 residues. Germline V gene lookup returns CDR1 SQVTM and CDR2 ANQGSEA. This CDR3 is CSVWTGEGYTF. CDR3 in DNA: TGCAGCGTCTGGACAGGGGAAGGCTACACCTTC.

The gene calls are TRBV20-1 and TRBJ2-1, with 9 positions matching TRBD2. The V gene's germline CDR1 is DFQATT and CDR2 SNEGSKA (reference sequence). Germline trimming cut 2 bases from V and 8 bases from J; bases unmatched to any gene: 4. The CDR3 has 13 amino acids. The CDR3 region has the DNA TGCAGTGCTAGAAGACTAGCGGTCGATGAGCAGTTCTTC. This gives the protein CSARRLAVDEQFF.

The J gene is TRBJ2-1, the V gene TRBV9; weak D call: TRBD2 (6 bases). Germline CDR1 SGDLS, CDR2 YYNGEE. V was cut by 4 bases and J by 8 bases, with 16 bases left in between. The CDR3 sequence is 14 residues long. The CDR3 DNA follows: TGTGCCAGCAGCTTCCGGGGGACCTTGGATGAGCAGTTCTTC. As protein: CASSFRGTLDEQFF.

This clonotype has more than one count but fewer than ten. An end of the junction does not agree with germline; a read error may underlie this. The chain recombines TRBV6-5 with TRBJ1-6; D is undetermined. This CDR3 is built from 15 residues. CDR1 and CDR2 from the germline V gene are MNHEY and SVGAGI. This CDR3 is CASSYGNSYNSPLHF. The CDR3 region has the DNA TGCGCCAGCAGTTATGGGAACTCCTATAATTCACCCCTCCACTTT.

V gene TRBV9 combines with J gene TRBJ2-3; TRBD2 might be the D (5 bases). The CDR3 contains 15 residues. Germline CDR1 SGDLS, CDR2 YYNGEE. V lost 1 base and J 3 bases, leaving 12 bases between the germline ends. Here the CDR3 DNA reads TGTGCCAGCAGCGTACGGGCGGGTTTGACAGATACGCAGTATTTT. This gives the protein CASSVRAGLTDTQYF. Looking up the rest from reference TRBV9 and TRBJ2-3 gives the full variable domain: DSGVTQTPKHLITATGQRVTLRCSPRSGDLSVYWYQQSLDQGLQFLIQYYNGEERAKGNILERFSAQQFPDLHSELNLSSLELGDSALYFCASSVRAGLTDTQYFGPGTRLTVL.

The chain uses TRBV2 and TRBJ1-1, with D tentatively TRBD1 (6 bases). Trimming left V 3 bases short and J 4 bases short, with 12 bases between. Per the germline V gene, CDR1 is SNHLY and CDR2 is FYNNEI. This CDR3 has 14 amino acids. The CDR3 DNA is TGTGCCAGCAGTGATCAGGGGTTGGCCACTGAAGCTTTCTTT. Translated: CASSDQGLATEAFF.

Only a few counts were recorded for this clonotype. CDR3 sequence (DNA): TGTGCCTGGAGCACAGGGCGGTATCAGCCCCAGCATTTT. It codes for CAWSTGRYQPQHF. The chain links TRBV30 to TRBJ1-5, with D possibly being TRBD1 (6 bases). The CDR3 consists of 13 residues. The V gene's germline CDR1 is GTSNPN and CDR2 SVGIG (reference sequence). The V end was cut by 3 bases, the J end by 5 bases, with 11 bases between.

V is TRBV5-6 and J is TRBJ2-3; TRBD2 matches at 14 bases. Per the germline V gene, CDR1 is SGHDT and CDR2 is YYEEEE. CDR3 length equals 16 residues. J gave up 4 bases and V 3 bases, and 4 bases lay outside the gene matches. Here the CDR3 DNA reads TGTGCCAGCAGCTCTTTGGGACTAGCGGGAGCAGATACGCAGTATTTT. It encodes CASSSLGLAGADTQYF.

CDR3 in amino acids: CASSVGLGEQYF. The CDR3 DNA is TGTGCCAGCAGCGTAGGGCTTGGCGAGCAGTACTTC. The gene calls are TRBV9 and TRBJ2-7, with D uncertain. CDR3 length equals 12 residues. The V gene lost 0 bases and the J gene lost 6 bases, with 7 bases spanning the gap. Germline V lookup: CDR1 SGDLS, CDR2 YYNGEE.

The CDR3 is CASSSRTGILYGYTF. The CDR3 DNA follows: TGTGCCAGCAGTTCCCGGACAGGGATTCTCTATGGCTACACCTTC. The rearrangement uses TRBV27 and TRBJ1-2; 8 bases are shared with TRBD1. The CDR3 extends over 15 amino acids. Germline lookup yields CDR1 MNHEY and CDR2 SMNVEV (reference sequence). The V and J ends lost 4 bases and 4 bases, in that order; junction bases with no gene match: 8.

The rearrangement joins TRBV2 to TRBJ1-5; a possible D gene is TRBD1 (5 bases). V lost 2 bases to trimming and J lost 11 bases, with 22 bases between them. The CDR3 consists of 16 residues. Germline lookup yields CDR1 SNHLY and CDR2 FYNNEI. The CDR3 sequence is CASSERRGDPRTSQHF. CDR3 bases: TGTGCCAGCAGTGAAAGGAGAGGGGACCCTCGAACATCCCAGCATTTT.

The chain joins TRBV29-1 to TRBJ2-1; 9 positions match TRBD1. CDR3 length equals 17 residues. Germline CDR1 SQVTM, CDR2 ANQGSEA. V was clipped by 8 bases and J by 0 bases; unmatched bases: 14. CDR3 nucleotides: TGCAGCCTCACCGGGACAGGGTGGGGCGGCTCCTACAATGAGCAGTTCTTC. Its translation is CSLTGTGWGGSYNEQFF.

This chain joins TRBV7-2 and TRBJ2-1; D might be TRBD1 (5 bases). CDR1 is SGHTA, CDR2 FQGNSA, per germline. V lost 2 bases, J lost 10 bases, and 12 bases lay in between. CDR3 length equals 13 residues. The CDR3 nucleotides read TGTGCCAGCAGCTTATCAGGGAATGTGGAGCAGTTCTTC. It specifies CASSLSGNVEQFF.

This chain uses TRBV4-1 with TRBJ2-7; 8 nucleotides agree with TRBD2. The CDR3 has 15 residues. Germline V gene lookup returns CDR1 MGHRA and CDR2 YSYEKL. The V gene end was trimmed by 1 base and the J gene end by 9 bases; junction bases not matched to a gene: 11. The CDR3 DNA sequence: TGCGCCAGCAGCCAAGGTACCGGGAGGGCCTTTGTGCAGTACTTC. It encodes CASSQGTGRAFVQYF.

This chain links TRBV4-2 with TRBJ1-3; D is ambiguous. The V end was cut by 1 base, the J end by 0 bases, with 10 bases between. The CDR3 loop spans 16 amino acids. From germline, CDR1 is LGHNA and CDR2 YNFKEQ. The CDR3 sequence is CASSQVAGNSGNTIYF. The CDR3 DNA reads as TGTGCCAGCAGCCAAGTGGCGGGTAACTCTGGAAACACCATATATTTT.

The chain has TRBV12-3 or TRBV12-4 and TRBJ2-7; D gene uncertain. V lost 3 bases and J lost 4, with 10 bases in between. The CDR3 sequence is 13 residues long. The DNA for the CDR3 is TGTGCCAGCAGTTTGGAACGACCTTACGAGCAGTACTTC. Its translation is CASSLERPYEQYF.

The genes are TRBV6-6 and TRBJ1-3, with D unclear. V lost 7 bases and J 4 bases, leaving 14 bases between the germline ends. CDR1 is MNHNY and CDR2 is SVGAGI in the germline V gene (reference sequence). The CDR3 contains 14 residues. The CDR3 spells CASTGSQGGNTIYF. As DNA, the CDR3 is TGTGCCAGCACCGGTTCCCAAGGGGGAAACACCATATATTTT.

Only a few counts were recorded for this clonotype. V and J are TRBV7-2 and TRBJ1-2; possible D gene TRBD1, 6 bases. Germline V CDR1 and CDR2: SGHTA, FQGNSA. V was shortened by 3 bases and J by 7 bases, with 9 bases between the two germline ends. The CDR3 is made up of 12 amino acids. CDR3 sequence reads: CASSFTDSGYTF. The CDR3 DNA reads as TGTGCCAGCAGCTTCACGGACAGTGGCTACACCTTC.